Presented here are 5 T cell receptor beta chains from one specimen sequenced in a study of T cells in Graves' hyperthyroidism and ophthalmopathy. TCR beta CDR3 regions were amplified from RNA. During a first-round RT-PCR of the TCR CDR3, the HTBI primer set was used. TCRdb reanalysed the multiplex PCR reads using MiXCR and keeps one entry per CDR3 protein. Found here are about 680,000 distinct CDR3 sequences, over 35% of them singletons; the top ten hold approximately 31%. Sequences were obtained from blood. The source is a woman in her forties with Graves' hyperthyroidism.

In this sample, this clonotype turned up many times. The CDR3 region is CASSLARGVNTEAFF. Written as DNA, the CDR3 is TGTGCCAGCAGCTTAGCCAGGGGAGTTAACACTGAAGCTTTCTTT. V and J are TRBV11-2 and TRBJ1-1; D might be TRBD1 (6 bases). Germline CDR1 and CDR2: SGHAT and FQNNGV. This CDR3 spans 15 amino acids. The germline V and J ends were trimmed by 1 base and 2 bases, with 11 bases remaining between them.

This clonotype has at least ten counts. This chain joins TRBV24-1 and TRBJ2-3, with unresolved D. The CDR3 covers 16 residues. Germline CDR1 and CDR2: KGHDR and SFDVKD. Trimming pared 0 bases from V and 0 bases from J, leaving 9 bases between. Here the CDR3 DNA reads TGTGCCACCAGTGATTTGAGCAGTCCTAGCACAGATACGCAGTATTTT. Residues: CATSDLSSPSTDTQYF.

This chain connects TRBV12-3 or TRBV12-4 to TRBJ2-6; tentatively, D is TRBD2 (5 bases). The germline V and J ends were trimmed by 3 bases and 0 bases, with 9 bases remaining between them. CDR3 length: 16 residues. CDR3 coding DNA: TGTGCCAGCAGTTTGAATCGGGGCTCTGGGGCCAACGTCCTGACTTTC. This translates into CASSLNRGSGANVLTF.

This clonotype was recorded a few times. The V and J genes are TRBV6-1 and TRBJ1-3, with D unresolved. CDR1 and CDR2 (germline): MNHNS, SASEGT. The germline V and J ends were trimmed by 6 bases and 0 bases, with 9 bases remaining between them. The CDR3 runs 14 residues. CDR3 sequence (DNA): TGTGCCAGCAGGGAGACACTCTCTGGAAACACCATATATTTT. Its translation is CASRETLSGNTIYF.

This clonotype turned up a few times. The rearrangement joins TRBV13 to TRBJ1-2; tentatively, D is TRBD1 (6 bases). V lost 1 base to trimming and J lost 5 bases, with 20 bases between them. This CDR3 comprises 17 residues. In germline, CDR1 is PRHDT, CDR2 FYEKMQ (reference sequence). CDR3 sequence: CASSLVRGRGMGYGYTF. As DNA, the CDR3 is TGTGCCAGCAGCTTAGTTCGGGGGCGAGGGATGGGGTATGGCTACACCTTC. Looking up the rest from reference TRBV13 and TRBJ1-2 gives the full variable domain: AAGVIQSPRHLIKEKRETATLKCYPIPRHDTVYWYQQGPGQDPQFLISFYEKMQSDKGSIPDRFSAQQFSDYHSELNMSSLELGDSALYFCASSLVRGRGMGYGYTFGSGTRLTVV.